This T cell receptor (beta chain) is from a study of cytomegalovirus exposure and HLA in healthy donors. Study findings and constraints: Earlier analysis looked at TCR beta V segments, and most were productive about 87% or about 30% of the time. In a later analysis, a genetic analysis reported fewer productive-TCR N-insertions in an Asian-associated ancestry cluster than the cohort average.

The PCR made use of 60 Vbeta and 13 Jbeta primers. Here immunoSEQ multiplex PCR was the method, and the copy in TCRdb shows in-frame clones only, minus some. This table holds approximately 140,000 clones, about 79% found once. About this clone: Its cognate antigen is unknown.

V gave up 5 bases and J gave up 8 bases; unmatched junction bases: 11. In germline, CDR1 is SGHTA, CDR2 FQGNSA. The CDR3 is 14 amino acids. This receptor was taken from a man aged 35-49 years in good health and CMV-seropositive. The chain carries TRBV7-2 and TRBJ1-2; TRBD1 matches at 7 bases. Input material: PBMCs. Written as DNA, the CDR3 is TGTGCCAGCAGCCAAATCAGGGGGACGTCGGGCTACACCTTC. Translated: CASSQIRGTSGYTF. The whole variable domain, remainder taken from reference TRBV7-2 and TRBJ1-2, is GAGVSQSPSNKVTEKGKDVELRCDPISGHTALYWYRQSLGQGLEFLIYFQGNSAPDKSGLPSDRFSAERTGGSVSTLTIQRTQQEDSAVYLCASSQIRGTSGYTFGSGTRLTVV.